These 32 T cell receptor beta chains share one sample of origin, sequenced in a study of T cells of healthy individuals. TCRdb reprocessed the 5' RACE reads via MiXCR and lists one record per CDR3 protein. The profile covers 53,000 or so distinct CDR3 sequences, with over 12% appearing a single time and 16% taken by the ten largest. The receptors originated from a human donor in good health.

This clonotype was detected many times. The chain has TRBV10-3 and TRBJ1-1, with a possible D match to TRBD1 (5 bases). The CDR3 is 13 residues long. Trimming left V 3 bases short and J 4 bases short, with 9 bases between. Germline assignment: CDR1 ENHRY and CDR2 SYGVKD. The CDR3 loop reads CAISEERGTEAFF. The CDR3 DNA follows: TGTGCCATCAGTGAAGAGAGGGGCACTGAAGCTTTCTTT.

The rearrangement joins TRBV6-2 or TRBV6-3 to TRBJ2-7, with D perhaps given as TRBD1 or TRBD2 (6 bases each). The V end lost 6 bases, the J end lost 5 bases, and 14 bases lay between the germline ends. CDR1 MNHEY and CDR2 SVGEGT come from the germline V gene. The CDR3 has 13 amino acids. The CDR3 sequence is CASSQNREDEQYF. The CDR3, as DNA: TGTGCCAGCAGCCAAAACAGGGAGGACGAGCAGTACTTC.

This clonotype was detected ten times or more. CDR3 protein: CSARAGSMNTEAFF. The DNA for the CDR3 is TGCAGTGCTAGGGCGGGCAGCATGAACACTGAAGCTTTCTTT. V usage is TRBV20-1 and J usage is TRBJ1-1; no clear D. Trimming pared 3 bases from V and 0 bases from J, leaving 11 bases between. Germline V gives CDR1 DFQATT, CDR2 SNEGSKA (reference sequence). The CDR3 is 14 residues long.

This clonotype was found a few times. The V call is TRBV6-2 or TRBV6-3, the J call TRBJ2-7; D call uncertain. The V end was cut by 0 bases, the J end by 5 bases, with 2 bases between. Germline assignment: CDR1 MNHEY and CDR2 SVGEGT. The CDR3 sequence is 11 residues long. The chain's CDR3 is CASSYSHEQYF. Here the CDR3 DNA reads TGTGCCAGCAGTTACTCACACGAGCAGTACTTC.

This clonotype was seen at least ten times. This sequence joins TRBV7-9 and TRBJ1-2, with unresolved D. Trimming cost V 5 bases and J 11 bases, with 24 bases left between them. CDR3 length: 15 residues. Looked up from germline, CDR1 is SEHNR and CDR2 is FQNEAQ (reference sequence). The CDR3 protein is CASSLQSLTSDSYTF. The CDR3 DNA reads as TGTGCCAGCAGCCTCCAGTCCCTGACGAGCGATAGTTACACCTTC.

In its sample, this clonotype was seen many times. The chain couples TRBV20-1 to TRBJ2-3; unclear D gene. Germline V gives CDR1 DFQATT, CDR2 SNEGSKA (reference sequence). V gave up 6 bases and J gave up 4 bases, with 14 bases separating them. This CDR3 spans 13 amino acids. The CDR3 reads CSAFKRAPDTQYF. The CDR3 DNA reads as TGCAGTGCGTTTAAAAGAGCCCCAGATACGCAGTATTTT.

The V call is TRBV7-2, the J call TRBJ1-5; D gene uncertain. CDR1 is SGHTA and CDR2 is FQGNSA in the germline V gene. This CDR3 has 14 amino acids. The ends were cut back, 4 bases at V and 3 bases at J, with 10 bases in the middle. CDR3 amino acids: CASSSDFPNQPQHF. DNA of the CDR3: TGTGCCAGCAGCTCGGACTTCCCCAATCAGCCCCAGCATTTT.

This clonotype was seen repeatedly, ten times or more. This rearrangement joins TRBV12-3 or TRBV12-4 to TRBJ2-2; TRBD1 matches 9 bases. The CDR3 has 15 amino acids. The V and J ends lost 6 bases and 1 base, in that order; junction bases with no gene match: 3. The CDR3 loop is CASSPDRGNTGELFF. The CDR3 DNA follows: TGTGCCAGCAGCCCGGACAGGGGGAACACCGGGGAGCTGTTTTTT.

This clonotype showed up many times. Here the CDR3 reads CASSFLPDRSNQPQHF. Written as DNA, the CDR3 is TGTGCCAGCAGCTTTTTGCCAGACCGTAGCAATCAGCCCCAGCATTTT. The chain recombines TRBV7-7 with TRBJ1-5; no reliable D call. The length of the CDR3 is 16 residues. Germline CDR1 reads SSHAT; CDR2 reads FNYEAQ (reference sequence). V shed 3 bases and J shed 0 bases, with 12 bases lying between them.

This clonotype showed up many times. V gene TRBV7-2 combines with J gene TRBJ2-2; D gene unclear. The germline V and J ends were trimmed by 2 bases and 5 bases, with 12 bases remaining between them. Per the germline V gene, CDR1 is SGHTA and CDR2 is FQGNSA. The CDR3 sequence is 15 residues long. This CDR3 reads CASSLRVSVTGELFF. The CDR3 DNA is TGTGCCAGCAGCTTACGGGTTTCGGTGACCGGGGAGCTGTTTTTT.

This clonotype was counted ten times or more. J is TRBJ2-3 and V is TRBV24-1, with unresolved D. The germline V gene encodes CDR1 KGHDR and CDR2 SFDVKD. This CDR3 comprises 11 residues. Trimming removed 5 bases from V and 5 bases from J, with 4 bases in between. This CDR3 reads CATSVRDTQYF. In DNA, the CDR3 is TGTGCCACCAGTGTCCGAGATACGCAGTATTTT.

This clonotype was counted at least ten times. The chain carries TRBV30 and TRBJ2-1, with TRBD2 as a possible D gene (5 bases). The CDR3 consists of 14 residues. V was clipped by 4 bases and J by 5 bases, with 15 bases between them. Germline V gene lookup returns CDR1 GTSNPN and CDR2 SVGIG (reference sequence). CDR3 residues: CAWTRLGVNNEQFF. Written as DNA, the CDR3 is TGTGCCTGGACCCGACTCGGGGTCAACAATGAGCAGTTCTTC.

The V and J genes are TRBV18 and TRBJ1-1; TRBD1 matches at 10 bases. V lost 8 bases to trimming and J lost 5 bases; unmatched junction nucleotides: 5. There are 13 residues in the CDR3. Germline V CDR1 and CDR2: KGHSH, LQKENI. CDR3 nucleotides: TGTGCCAGCCGGGACAGGGGTCGAACTGAAGCTTTCTTT. Translated, it gives CASRDRGRTEAFF.

There are many counts of this clonotype. The V call is TRBV30, the J call TRBJ2-3; the D is unclear. Per the germline V gene, CDR1 is GTSNPN and CDR2 is SVGIG (reference sequence). CDR3 length: 12 amino acids. Trimming took off 1 base at V and 8 bases at J, with 10 bases between the two ends. The CDR3 protein is CAWSAHTGTQYF. As DNA, the CDR3 is TGTGCCTGGAGTGCTCACACCGGTACGCAGTATTTT.

This clonotype was found many times. The chain uses TRBV30 and TRBJ1-1; 8 bases line up with TRBD1. This CDR3 has 16 amino acids. The germline V gene encodes CDR1 GTSNPN and CDR2 SVGIG (reference sequence). The V and J ends lost 5 bases and 0 bases, in that order; junction bases with no gene match: 11. As DNA, the CDR3 is TGTGCCTGGGAGACAGGGGTCTCTCCTATGAACACTGAAGCTTTCTTT. Translated: CAWETGVSPMNTEAFF.

V is TRBV5-1 and J is TRBJ1-6; TRBD1 aligns across 8 bases. V was clipped by 4 bases and J by 8 bases; unmatched bases: 5. The CDR3 is 14 residues long. CDR1 is SGHRS, CDR2 YFSETQ, per germline. CDR3 in amino acids: CASSGGQADSPLHF. The CDR3 DNA reads as TGCGCCAGCAGCGGGGGACAGGCTGATTCACCCCTCCACTTT. The variable domain in full, with the rest retrieved from reference TRBV5-1 and TRBJ1-6, is KAGVTQTPRYLIKTRGQQVTLSCSPISGHRSVSWYQQTPGQGLQFLFEYFSETQRNKGNFPGRFSGRQFSNSRSEMNVSTLELGDSALYLCASSGGQADSPLHFGNGTRLTVT.

This sequence joins TRBV12-3 or TRBV12-4 and TRBJ2-1; tentatively, D is TRBD1 or TRBD2 (5 bases each). This CDR3 spans 10 amino acids. With 10 bases removed from V and 10 bases from J, the gap between germline ends came to 11 bases. Here the CDR3 DNA reads TGTGCCATCGCAGGGACGGAGCAGTTCTTC. Translation: CAIAGTEQFF.

The chain has TRBV18 and TRBJ2-7; D is unresolved. Per the germline V gene, CDR1 is KGHSH and CDR2 is LQKENI. The ends were cut back, 0 bases at V and 4 bases at J, with 7 bases in the middle. The CDR3 length is 13 residues. In DNA, the CDR3 is TGTGCCAGCTCACCACCCGCCCTTTACGAGCAGTACTTC. It yields the protein CASSPPALYEQYF.

This chain uses TRBV9 with TRBJ1-4; D call uncertain. Trimming removed 2 bases from V and 10 bases from J, with 9 bases in between. This CDR3 has 12 residues. In germline, CDR1 is SGDLS, CDR2 YYNGEE. CDR3 in DNA: TGTGCCAGCAGCGTGCTGGGTGGAAAACTGTTTTTT. This gives the protein CASSVLGGKLFF.

This clonotype was found a few times. The chain joins TRBV6-6 to TRBJ2-3; D may match TRBD1 or TRBD2 (6 bases each). V was pared by 0 bases and J by 2 bases, with 12 bases between. The germline V gene encodes CDR1 MNHNY and CDR2 SVGAGI (reference sequence). CDR3 length: 16 amino acids. In nucleotides, the CDR3 is TGTGCCAGCAGTTACTCCCCCGGGGGCCACACAGATACGCAGTATTTT. This translates into CASSYSPGGHTDTQYF.

V usage is TRBV20-1 and J usage is TRBJ2-3; D unresolved. The V and J ends lost 4 bases and 0 bases respectively, with 14 bases between them. Germline V CDR1 and CDR2: DFQATT, SNEGSKA (reference sequence). This CDR3 comprises 15 residues. CDR3 DNA: TGCAGTGCTAAATTCGGAGCGTCTAGCACAGATACGCAGTATTTT. Protein sequence: CSAKFGASSTDTQYF.

This clonotype has just a few counts. The CDR3 nucleotides read TGTGCCAGCAGCACCACCCCCCCGAGTCAGCCCCAGCATTTT. Translated, it gives CASSTTPPSQPQHF. This rearrangement joins TRBV6-2 or TRBV6-3 to TRBJ1-5, with no clear D. Germline values: CDR1 MNHEY, CDR2 SVGEGT. The CDR3 covers 14 residues. V gave up 6 bases and J gave up 6 bases, with 15 bases separating them.

This clonotype showed up many times. The V and J genes are TRBV30 and TRBJ1-1; no firm D call. Germline assignment: CDR1 GTSNPN and CDR2 SVGIG (reference sequence). The CDR3 is 11 residues long. V dropped 3 bases and J dropped 5 bases, with 7 bases sitting between them. CDR3 nucleotides: TGTGCCTGGAGGTTGAGGACTGAAGCTTTCTTT. Residues: CAWRLRTEAFF.

The chain employs TRBV11-3 and TRBJ2-3, with D unresolved. CDR3 length: 14 residues. CDR1 is SGHNT and CDR2 is YENEEA in the germline V gene. Trimming took 5 bases from V and 2 from J, leaving 11 bases between them. CDR3 bases: TGTGCCAGCAGCCCCGGAGACCCCACAGATACGCAGTATTTT. This gives the protein CASSPGDPTDTQYF. Using reference TRBV11-3 and TRBJ2-3 for the parts outside the CDR3, the full variable domain is EAGVVQSPRYKIIEKKQPVAFWCNPISGHNTLYWYLQNLGQGPELLIRYENEEAVDDSQLPKDRFSAERLKGVDSTLKIQPAELGDSAVYLCASSPGDPTDTQYFGPGTRLTVL.

This clonotype was recorded many times. The V gene is TRBV5-5, the J gene TRBJ2-1, with a weak D call TRBD1 (5 bases). The CDR3 is made up of 14 amino acids. Germline V gene sequence: CDR1 SGHKS, CDR2 YYEKEE (reference sequence). Trimming removed 0 bases at V and 9 bases at J, with 13 bases between. For the CDR3, the DNA is TGTGCCAGCAGCTTGGCCTCAGGGTTGGGTGAGCAGTTCTTC. It specifies CASSLASGLGEQFF.

This clonotype was recorded many times. The genes are TRBV5-6 and TRBJ1-6; 7 bases map to TRBD1. Germline V gives CDR1 SGHDT, CDR2 YYEEEE. The CDR3 runs 15 residues. J gave up 3 bases and V 0 bases, and 0 bases lay outside the gene matches. CDR3: CASSLAGGYNSPLHF. For the CDR3, the DNA is TGTGCCAGCAGCTTGGCAGGGGGCTATAATTCACCCCTCCACTTT.

This clonotype has just a few counts. The rearrangement uses TRBV7-2 and TRBJ2-7; D is undetermined. This CDR3 is 13 amino acids long. V was clipped by 5 bases and J by 3 bases, with 11 bases between them. Germline CDR1 and CDR2: SGHTA and FQGNSA. The CDR3 sequence: CASSPPPFYEQYF. CDR3 DNA sequence: TGTGCCAGCAGCCCACCCCCATTCTACGAGCAGTACTTC.

In this sample, this clonotype turned up many times. V usage is TRBV29-1 and J usage is TRBJ2-3; D ambiguous. CDR1 and CDR2 (germline): SQVTM, ANQGSEA. The CDR3 loop spans 13 amino acids. Trimming pared 2 bases from V and 0 bases from J, leaving 6 bases between. The CDR3 DNA sequence: TGCAGCGTTGAACCACCCAGCACAGATACGCAGTATTTT. This translates into CSVEPPSTDTQYF.

At least ten counts were recorded for this clonotype. The chain couples TRBV7-2 to TRBJ2-7; no clear D gene. V was clipped by 1 base and J by 5 bases, with 6 bases between them. Germline V CDR1 and CDR2: SGHTA, FQGNSA. The length of the CDR3 is 12 residues. CDR3 sequence (DNA): TGTGCCAGCAGCTTAGTAAACAACGAGCAGTACTTC. Translation gives CASSLVNNEQYF.

This chain connects TRBV5-1 to TRBJ2-7; D is unresolved. This CDR3 is built from 14 residues. Deletions cut 0 bases from V and 3 bases from J, with 10 bases between. Looked up from germline, CDR1 is SGHRS and CDR2 is YFSETQ. This chain's CDR3 is CASSLVQGHYEQYF. In DNA, the CDR3 is TGCGCCAGCAGCTTGGTACAAGGGCACTACGAGCAGTACTTC.

The table lists this clonotype with many counts. The V gene is TRBV4-3, the J gene TRBJ1-4, with 9 bases that match TRBD1. With 2 bases clipped from V and 8 bases from J, the junction kept 9 bases outside the gene matches. The CDR3 runs to 16 residues. Germline-derived CDR1 and CDR2 are LGHNA and YSLEER. CDR3 sequence reads: CASSQYEGQGSEKLFF. DNA for the CDR3: TGCGCCAGCAGCCAATACGAGGGACAGGGTAGCGAAAAACTGTTTTTT.

This clonotype was seen a few times. The chain joins TRBV12-5 to TRBJ1-4, with a tentative D call TRBD1 (5 bases). Per germline, CDR1 LGHNT and CDR2 FRNRAP. The CDR3 length is 14 residues. V was pared by 7 bases and J by 2 bases, with 11 bases between. As DNA, the CDR3 is TGTGCTAGTGCCTTTGACAGTACTAATGAAAAACTGTTTTTT. Translated, it gives CASAFDSTNEKLFF. Using reference TRBV12-5 and TRBJ1-4 for the parts outside the CDR3, the full variable domain is DARVTQTPRHKVTEMGQEVTMRCQPILGHNTVFWYRQTMMQGLELLAYFRNRAPLDDSGMPKDRFSAEMPDATLATLKIQPSEPRDSAVYFCASAFDSTNEKLFFGSGTQLSVL.